The 16 T cell receptor beta chains below all came from one sample that was sequenced in a study of blood T cell repertoires in COVID-19. Sequencing was performed with immunoSEQ multiplex PCR; in TCRdb, only in-frame clones are kept and a portion is missing. The table records almost 80,000 clones, around 84% of them present only once. The sequencing sample was made of peripheral blood. The origin of the receptors is a woman in her 70s with acute or convalescent COVID-19.

This clone was seen only a few times. V and J are TRBV29-1 and TRBJ2-1; possible D gene TRBD2, 6 bases. Trimming cost V 2 bases and J 6 bases, with 17 bases left between them. The CDR3 loop spans 15 amino acids. CDR1 is SQVTM and CDR2 is ANQGSEA in the germline V gene. The CDR3 region is CSVESGLDLGNEQFF. The CDR3, as DNA: TGCAGCGTTGAATCGGGACTCGACCTTGGCAATGAGCAGTTCTTC.

V is TRBV5-5 and J is TRBJ1-1, with D tentatively TRBD1 (6 bases). The V and J ends lost 5 bases and 1 base respectively, with 15 bases between them. Germline V CDR1 and CDR2: SGHKS, YYEKEE (reference sequence). The CDR3 is 15 residues long. CDR3 DNA: TGTGCCAGCAGGTCCCCTTGGGACAAGAACACTGAAGCTTTCTTT. It yields the protein CASRSPWDKNTEAFF.

The chain has TRBV15 and TRBJ2-1, with 8 bases fitting TRBD2. Per germline, CDR1 LNHNV and CDR2 YYDKDF (reference sequence). J lost 7 bases, V lost 5 bases, and 10 bases had no gene match. CDR3 length: 15 amino acids. The CDR3 nucleotides are TGTGCCACCAGCCTTGAGCGGGAGCCAAGGAATGAGCAGTTCTTC. This gives the protein CATSLEREPRNEQFF.

The genes are TRBV5-1 and TRBJ2-5; 11 bases map to TRBD2. The CDR3 is made up of 16 amino acids. V shed 1 base and J 1 base; nucleotides not matched to a gene: 3. The germline CDR1 and CDR2 sequences are SGHRS and YFSETQ. The CDR3 region has the DNA TGCGCCAGCAGCTTGTCGGGGACTAGCGGCCAAGAGACCCAGTACTTC. It translates to CASSLSGTSGQETQYF. Full variable domain (rest looked up from reference TRBV5-1 and TRBJ2-5): KAGVTQTPRYLIKTRGQQVTLSCSPISGHRSVSWYQQTPGQGLQFLFEYFSETQRNKGNFPGRFSGRQFSNSRSEMNVSTLELGDSALYLCASSLSGTSGQETQYFGPGTRLLVL.

The gene calls are TRBV10-2 and TRBJ2-7, with D possibly being TRBD2 (6 bases). The CDR3 spans 11 residues. Trimming shortened V by 6 bases and J by 4 bases, and 7 bases separated the two germline ends. Germline values: CDR1 WSHSY, CDR2 SAAADI. Here the CDR3 DNA reads TGCGCCAGCAGCGGGGGTTACGAGCAGTACTTC. It is translated as CASSGGYEQYF.

This chain links TRBV10-2 with TRBJ2-1, with D possibly being TRBD2 (6 bases). Germline-derived CDR1 and CDR2 are WSHSY and SAAADI. With 10 bases removed from V and 5 bases from J, the gap between germline ends came to 21 bases. This CDR3 is 15 amino acids long. DNA of the CDR3: TGCGCCACCCAAGGTGCGGCGGGGCAGGACAATGAGCAGTTCTTC. Its translation is CATQGAAGQDNEQFF.

J is TRBJ1-1 and V is TRBV10-3; 8 bases are a match to TRBD1. The CDR3 is made up of 14 amino acids. The V gene's germline CDR1 is ENHRY and CDR2 SYGVKD. Trimming cost V 6 bases and J 4 bases; bases outside gene matches: 7. CDR3 region: CAIRLTGDGTEAFF. CDR3 bases: TGTGCCATCAGGTTGACAGGGGACGGCACTGAAGCTTTCTTT.

CDR3 loop: CASIGTSGVGSKEKNTGELFF. In DNA form, the CDR3 reads TGTGCCAGTATCGGGACTAGCGGAGTTGGGTCAAAGGAAAAGAACACCGGGGAGCTGTTTTTT. The rearrangement joins TRBV21-1 to TRBJ2-2; the table calls TRBD2, which could not be checked here. TRBV21-1 is an annotated pseudogene. This CDR3 contains 21 residues.

CDR3 protein: CASSQRQGDYGYTF. For the CDR3, the DNA is TGCGCCAGCAGCCAAAGGCAGGGGGACTATGGCTACACCTTC. The rearrangement uses TRBV4-1 and TRBJ1-2, with TRBD1 identical over 7 bases. Trimming took 2 bases from V and 3 from J; bases not matched to a gene: 3. This CDR3 region has 14 residues. Germline lookup yields CDR1 MGHRA and CDR2 YSYEKL.

Ten or more counts support this clone. The J gene is TRBJ2-7, the V gene TRBV4-1, with a possible D match to TRBD2 (5 bases). Germline V gene sequence: CDR1 MGHRA, CDR2 YSYEKL. CDR3 length equals 16 residues. Between the trimmed V and J ends, which lost 4 bases and 3 bases, there was a span of 19 bases. The CDR3 sequence is CASSPYALGGNYEQYF. The CDR3 nucleotides read TGCGCCAGCAGCCCTTACGCACTAGGCGGCAACTACGAGCAGTACTTC.

The chain uses TRBV3-1 (or the pseudogene TRBV3-2) and TRBJ2-5; no reliable D call. This CDR3 is 11 amino acids long. The V end lost 4 bases, the J end lost 8 bases, and 8 bases lay between the germline ends. CDR1 and CDR2 from the germline V gene are LGHDT and YNNKEL (reference sequence). Here the CDR3 reads CASSPDSTQYF. The CDR3, as DNA: TGTGCCAGCAGCCCTGACTCTACCCAGTACTTC.

This clone was found once. V gene TRBV19 combines with J gene TRBJ2-3, with 12 nucleotides matching TRBD2. Germline assignment: CDR1 LNHDA and CDR2 SQIVND (reference sequence). Trimming at V came to 3 bases and at J to 5 bases, leaving 3 bases not matched to a gene. The CDR3 spans 15 residues. In DNA, the CDR3 is TGTGCCAGTAGTATGGCTAGCGGGGGGGGAGATACGCAGTATTTT. It yields the protein CASSMASGGGDTQYF.

The V gene is TRBV19, the J gene TRBJ1-5, with 8 bases matching TRBD1. Germline trimming cut 4 bases from V and 6 bases from J; bases unmatched to any gene: 2. The CDR3 is 13 amino acids. Germline CDR1 reads LNHDA; CDR2 reads SQIVND (reference sequence). The CDR3 DNA is TGTGCCAGTAGTACGGACAGGGTTCAGCCCCAGCATTTT. It is translated as CASSTDRVQPQHF.

This chain's CDR3 is CASSPGGLGTDTQYF. CDR3 sequence (DNA): TGTGCCAGCTCACCAGGGGGGTTGGGCACAGATACGCAGTATTTT. The chain uses TRBV18 and TRBJ2-3; perhaps TRBD2 as D (6 bases). Between the trimmed V and J ends, which lost 2 bases and 1 base, there was a span of 10 bases. Looked up from germline, CDR1 is KGHSH and CDR2 is LQKENI. There are 15 residues in the CDR3.

V is TRBV25-1 and J is TRBJ1-2; 9 bases map to TRBD1. The CDR3 is 14 amino acids. Germline loops: CDR1 MGHDK, CDR2 SYGVNS. V was clipped by 6 bases and J by 5 bases; unmatched bases: 7. The CDR3 sequence: CASRKQGAYYGYTF. DNA for the CDR3: TGTGCCAGCAGAAAACAGGGGGCGTATTATGGCTACACCTTC.

The V call is TRBV10-3, the J call TRBJ1-2; 8 bases align to TRBD1. CDR1 is ENHRY, CDR2 SYGVKD, per germline. The CDR3 covers 15 residues. J lost 0 bases, V lost 2 bases, and 2 bases had no gene match. In DNA form, the CDR3 reads TGTGCCATCAGTGAGGGACAGGGCCCTAACTATGGCTACACCTTC. It encodes CAISEGQGPNYGYTF.